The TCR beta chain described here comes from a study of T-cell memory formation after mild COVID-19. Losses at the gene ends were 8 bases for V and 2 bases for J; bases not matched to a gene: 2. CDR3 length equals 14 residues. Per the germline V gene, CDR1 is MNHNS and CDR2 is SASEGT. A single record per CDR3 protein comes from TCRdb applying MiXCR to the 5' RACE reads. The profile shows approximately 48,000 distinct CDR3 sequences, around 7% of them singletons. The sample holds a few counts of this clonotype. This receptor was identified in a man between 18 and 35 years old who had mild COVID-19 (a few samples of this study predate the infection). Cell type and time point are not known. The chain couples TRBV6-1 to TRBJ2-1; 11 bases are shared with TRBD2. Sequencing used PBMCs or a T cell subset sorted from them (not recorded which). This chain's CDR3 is CASLSGGAYNEQFF. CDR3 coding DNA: TGTGCCAGCCTTAGCGGGGGGGCCTACAATGAGCAGTTCTTC.